The rows below give T cell receptor beta chains drawn from one sample of a study of response to subunit inactivated influenza vaccine. One entry per CDR3 protein results from TCRdb running MiXCR on the RT-PCR reads. The table has hundreds of thousands of distinct CDR3 sequences, about an eighth seen once. The sequenced sample was PBMCs from blood, obtained on the day of vaccination. These TCRs come from a man between 50 and 59 years old who received an inactivated influenza vaccine. Each CDR3 is given with its conserved first and last residue. The D gene is left open where the match is weak. Expanded clones are given a class, and other clones once, few, many or no size at all.

D gene	V gene	J gene	clone size	CDR3 DNA	CDR3 protein
-	TRBV27	TRBJ2-2	-	TGTGCCAGCAGTTTTTTTGGCGGGGAGCTGTTTTTT	CASSFFGGELFF
-	TRBV9	TRBJ2-3	few	TGTGCCAGCAGCATCGACCGGAGTGCAGATACGCAGTATTTT	CASSIDRSADTQYF
TRBD2	TRBV20-1	TRBJ2-7	few	TGCAGTGCTTACGGACTAGCAGATGAGCAGTACTTC	CSAYGLADEQYF
TRBD2	TRBV2	TRBJ2-2	-	TGTGCCAGCAGTGACCCTAGCGGGGGGAACACCGGGGAGCTGTTTTTT	CASSDPSGGNTGELFF
TRBD1	TRBV12-3/TRBV12-4	TRBJ1-3	many	TGTGCCAGCAGTTCGACAGGGCCTGGAAACACCATATATTTT	CASSSTGPGNTIYF
-	TRBV12-3/TRBV12-4	TRBJ2-1	-	TGTGCCAGCAGTTTAGCGCTACCGCAGGTCCCTGGCAATGAGCAGTTCTTC	CASSLALPQVPGNEQFF
-	TRBV12-5	TRBJ2-1	-	TGTGCTAGTGGTTTGGGGGGTAATGAGCAGTTCTTC	CASGLGGNEQFF
TRBD1	TRBV4-2	TRBJ2-3	-	TGTGCCAGCAGCCGGATTGGGACAGAGTGGGCAGCAGATACGCAGTATTTT	CASSRIGTEWAADTQYF
-	TRBV12-3/TRBV12-4	TRBJ2-6	many	TGTGCCAGCTTGCGTACCCGTGGGGCCAACGTCCTGACTTTC	CASLRTRGANVLTF
-	TRBV30	TRBJ1-2	-	TGTGCCTGGGCCGTATGGACGGGCTACACCTTC	CAWAVWTGYTF
TRBD1	TRBV27	TRBJ1-2	many	TGTGCCAGCAGTTTCCGACAGGGAGATGGCTACACCTTC	CASSFRQGDGYTF
-	TRBV10-3	TRBJ1-1	-	TGTGCCATCAGCGCCAACGGAGAAATGAACACTGAAGCTTTCTTT	CAISANGEMNTEAFF
-	TRBV12-3/TRBV12-4	TRBJ2-3	few	TGTGCCAGCACAGGGGGCACAGATACGCAGTATTTT	CASTGGTDTQYF
-	TRBV6-5	TRBJ1-1	few	TGTGCCAGCAGTTCCCTAGGAGGGAACACTGAAGCTTTCTTT	CASSSLGGNTEAFF
TRBD1	TRBV29-1	TRBJ2-1	-	TGCAGCGCGACCGGGACAGGGCCCAATGAGCAGTTCTTC	CSATGTGPNEQFF
-	TRBV6-6	TRBJ1-2	-	TGTGCCAGCAGTCCGGGACGGACAAATGGCTACACCTTC	CASSPGRTNGYTF
-	TRBV5-1	TRBJ1-6	few	TGCGCCAGCAGCTTGTCGGGGCGGGCGGCGGATTCACCCCTCCACTTT	CASSLSGRAADSPLHF
-	TRBV9	TRBJ2-4	few	TGTGCCAGCAGCGTAGAGGGAGACAAAAACATTCAGTACTTC	CASSVEGDKNIQYF